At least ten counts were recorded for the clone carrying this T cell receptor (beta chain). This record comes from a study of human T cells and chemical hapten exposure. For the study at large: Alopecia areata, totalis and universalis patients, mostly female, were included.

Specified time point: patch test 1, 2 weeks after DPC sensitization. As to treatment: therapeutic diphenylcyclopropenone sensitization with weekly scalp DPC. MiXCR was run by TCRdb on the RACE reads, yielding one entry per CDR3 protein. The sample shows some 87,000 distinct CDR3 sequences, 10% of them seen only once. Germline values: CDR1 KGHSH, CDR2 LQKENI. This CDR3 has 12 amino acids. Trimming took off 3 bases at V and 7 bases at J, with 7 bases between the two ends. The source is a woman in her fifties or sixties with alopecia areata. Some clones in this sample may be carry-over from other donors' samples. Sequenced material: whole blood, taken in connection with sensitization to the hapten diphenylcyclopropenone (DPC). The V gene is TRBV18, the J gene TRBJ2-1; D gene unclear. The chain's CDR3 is CASSPLGNEQFF. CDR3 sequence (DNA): TGTGCCAGCTCACCTCTTGGGAATGAGCAGTTCTTC.